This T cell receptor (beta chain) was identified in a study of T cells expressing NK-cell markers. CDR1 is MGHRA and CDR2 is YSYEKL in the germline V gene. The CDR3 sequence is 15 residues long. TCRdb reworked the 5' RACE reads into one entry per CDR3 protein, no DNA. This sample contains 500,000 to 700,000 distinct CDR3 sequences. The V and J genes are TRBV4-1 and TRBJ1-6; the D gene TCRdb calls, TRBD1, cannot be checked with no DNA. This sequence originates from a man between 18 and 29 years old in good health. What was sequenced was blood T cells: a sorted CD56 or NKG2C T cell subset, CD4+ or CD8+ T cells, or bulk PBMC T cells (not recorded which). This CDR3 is CASSQVVTGDSPLHF.